These 12 T cell receptor beta chains were all obtained from the same sample, sequenced in a study of Graves' ophthalmopathy and Graves' hyperthyroidism. The TCR beta CDR3 regions underwent amplification from RNA transcripts. HTBI primers were employed in first-round RT-PCR, then a second-round multiplex PCR followed. TCRdb called the multiplex PCR reads again in MiXCR, with one record for every CDR3 protein. Among over a million distinct CDR3 sequences, 35% to 40% were seen once, and the ten largest hold 11%. Sequencing used peripheral blood or thyroid tissue (not recorded which). These TCRs come from an adult man with Graves' hyperthyroidism.

Many counts were recorded for this clonotype. In nucleotides, the CDR3 is TGTGCCATCAGGTCCCAGGGGGAACTCTACGAGCAGTACTTC. Translation: CAIRSQGELYEQYF. The chain combines TRBV10-3 with TRBJ2-7; 7 positions match TRBD1. Germline V gives CDR1 ENHRY, CDR2 SYGVKD. V was clipped by 6 bases and J by 3 bases; unmatched bases: 8. This CDR3 spans 14 amino acids.

The chain joins TRBV12-3 or TRBV12-4 to TRBJ2-5; tentatively, D is TRBD1 (5 bases). Trimming pared 10 bases from V and 4 bases from J, leaving 13 bases between. This CDR3 is 12 amino acids long. CDR3 nucleotide sequence: TGTGCCATAGACAGTTGGGTAGAGACCCAGTACTTC. The encoded protein is CAIDSWVETQYF.

V is TRBV20-1 and J is TRBJ1-1; no firm D call. Germline V CDR1 and CDR2: DFQATT, SNEGSKA (reference sequence). Trimming left V 1 base short and J 8 bases short, with 11 bases between. The CDR3 runs 12 residues. The CDR3 protein is CSARGFGPEAFF. Here the CDR3 DNA reads TGCAGTGCTAGAGGTTTCGGGCCAGAAGCTTTCTTT.

This clonotype was seen ten or more times. J is TRBJ1-1 and V is TRBV19; D call uncertain. V lost 5 bases and J 0 bases, leaving 19 bases between the germline ends. This CDR3 is 17 amino acids long. CDR1 LNHDA and CDR2 SQIVND come from the germline V gene (reference sequence). The CDR3 DNA reads TGTGCCAGTAGTCGCGAAGTTAGCCCCCGGTTGAACACTGAAGCTTTCTTT. As protein: CASSREVSPRLNTEAFF.

Of note for this clonotype: A much larger clone differs by one base, so this may be a read error. The genes are TRBV7-9 and TRBJ2-7; perhaps D is TRBD1 or TRBD2 (5 bases each). The CDR3 runs 15 residues. The V gene's germline CDR1 is SEHNR and CDR2 FQNEAQ (reference sequence). CDR3 in amino acids: CARSPTRDHSYEQYF. The CDR3 bases are TGTGCCCGCAGCCCGACTCGGGACCACTCCTACGAGCAGTACTTC.

There are a few counts of this clonotype. CDR3 in DNA: TGTGCCACACGGGCCACGGGTGGCAATCAGCCCCAGCATTTT. It encodes CATRATGGNQPQHF. The rearrangement joins TRBV10-3 to TRBJ1-5; unclear D gene. CDR1 ENHRY and CDR2 SYGVKD come from the germline V gene. There are 14 residues in the CDR3. V lost 10 bases to trimming and J lost 2 bases, with 15 bases between them.

This clonotype was observed a handful of times. The genes are TRBV7-2 and TRBJ2-7; D uncertain. The CDR3 contains 14 residues. Looked up from germline, CDR1 is SGHTA and CDR2 is FQGNSA. Trimming took off 2 bases at V and 6 bases at J, with 14 bases between the two ends. CDR3 nucleotide sequence: TGTGCCAGCAGCTTACTAGTCCCTTCGCTCGAGCAGTACTTC. The encoded protein is CASSLLVPSLEQYF.

The chain uses TRBV7-2 and TRBJ2-7; unclear D gene. This CDR3 contains 15 residues. Deletions cut 5 bases from V and 3 bases from J, with 17 bases between. Germline-derived CDR1 and CDR2 are SGHTA and FQGNSA. CDR3 sequence: CASSQDRWGGYEQYF. The DNA for the CDR3 is TGTGCCAGCAGCCAAGATCGCTGGGGTGGCTACGAGCAGTACTTC.

The chain uses TRBV10-3 and TRBJ1-1; D is unclear. Germline V lookup: CDR1 ENHRY, CDR2 SYGVKD. The CDR3 has 13 amino acids. Deletions cut 6 bases from V and 0 bases from J, with 8 bases between. CDR3 sequence (DNA): TGTGCCATCAGGTTGGATTTGAACACTGAAGCTTTCTTT. Its protein is CAIRLDLNTEAFF.

The rearrangement uses TRBV4-1 and TRBJ2-5; a weak D match, TRBD1 (6 bases). The CDR3 is made up of 13 amino acids. Trimming took 3 bases from V and 5 from J, leaving 10 bases between them. CDR1 and CDR2 (germline): MGHRA, YSYEKL. CDR3 in DNA: TGCGCCAGCAGCCAGGGACACCGCGAGACCCAGTACTTC. It is translated as CASSQGHRETQYF.

The genes are TRBV10-3 and TRBJ2-3; 8 nucleotides agree with TRBD2. This CDR3 region has 18 residues. Germline CDR1 is ENHRY and CDR2 is SYGVKD. Trimming at V came to 0 bases and at J to 1 base, leaving 9 bases not matched to a gene. CDR3 sequence: CAISESSGLAGRTDTQYF. CDR3 sequence (DNA): TGTGCCATCAGTGAGTCGAGCGGATTAGCGGGACGCACAGATACGCAGTATTTT.

J is TRBJ1-2 and V is TRBV5-6; 8 bases are shared with TRBD1. The CDR3 sequence is 14 residues long. J gave up 6 bases and V 4 bases, and 8 bases lay outside the gene matches. Germline V CDR1 and CDR2: SGHDT, YYEEEE. CDR3 in amino acids: CASSPGAGGDGYTF. For the CDR3, the DNA is TGTGCCAGCAGCCCCGGCGCAGGGGGCGATGGCTACACCTTC.